This record concerns one T cell receptor beta chain sequence. The antigen is unknown. These data originate in a study of T cells in Graves' hyperthyroidism and ophthalmopathy. Patients having uncontrolled infection, another autoimmune disease, pregnancy or lactation were not included. Clinical symptoms, serum thyroxine, TRAb, thyroid ultrasound and orbital computed tomography informed diagnoses. The source material, RNA transcripts, was used to amplify TCR beta CDR3 regions. Initially, a first-round RT-PCR of the TCR CDR3 employed the HTBI primer set. TCRdb reprocessed the multiplex PCR reads via MiXCR and lists one record per CDR3 protein. The sample consists of around 400,000 distinct CDR3 sequences, nearly 15% of them appearing once. General study findings and limits: Most thyroid clonotypes expanded above 0.001 appeared in blood too.

Germline-derived CDR1 and CDR2 are MRHNA and SNTAGT. The CDR3 runs 14 residues. With 3 bases removed from V and 3 bases from J, the gap between germline ends came to 10 bases. The gene calls are TRBV6-4 and TRBJ2-3; no definite D call. This sequence originates from a woman aged 55 to 70 with Graves' ophthalmopathy. The sample comprised blood. CDR3 amino acids: CASSESRATDTQYF. The CDR3 DNA reads as TGTGCCAGCAGTGAGTCTAGGGCGACAGATACGCAGTATTTT.